The 26 T cell receptor beta chains given below trace back to one sample, sequenced in a study of molecular identifiers for immune sequencing clone quantification. Each CDR3 protein is one row after TCRdb ran MiXCR on the PCR reads. The data hold about 300,000 distinct CDR3 sequences, with 20% to 25% observed a single time. The sample taken for sequencing was naive CD8+ T cells from blood, with Jurkat cell RNA spiked in. Stated subset: FACS-sorted CD8+CD4-CCR7+CD45RA+ naive T cells. The receptors stem from a human donor in good health. Some libraries in this study had Jurkat cell RNA spiked in.

In its sample, this clonotype was seen many times. The chain has TRBV12-3 or TRBV12-4 and TRBJ2-7; D is unresolved. There are 13 residues in the CDR3. Trimming stripped 3 bases from V and 2 bases from J, with 8 bases between. The CDR3 sequence: CASSFVGTYEQYF. The CDR3 coding sequence is TGTGCCAGCAGTTTTGTGGGCACCTACGAGCAGTACTTC.

This clonotype was counted ten times or more. The gene calls are TRBV20-1 and TRBJ1-4; D is uncertain. There are 15 residues in the CDR3. Deletions cut 0 bases from V and 3 bases from J, with 11 bases between. Germline V gene lookup returns CDR1 DFQATT and CDR2 SNEGSKA (reference sequence). CDR3 nucleotide sequence: TGCAGTGCTAGAGATCGCCGGGTTGCTAATGAAAAACTGTTTTTT. As protein: CSARDRRVANEKLFF.

Concerning this clonotype: One base away lies a much larger clone, so this may be a sequencing read error. The V and J genes are TRBV7-9 and TRBJ1-4; TRBD1 might be the D (5 bases). CDR1 SEHNR and CDR2 FQNEAQ come from the germline V gene (reference sequence). This CDR3 region has 12 residues. The ends were cut back, 3 bases at V and 8 bases at J, with 7 bases in the middle. CDR3 loop: CASSFGGEKLFF. CDR3 in DNA: TGTGCCAGCAGCTTTGGGGGGGAAAAACTGTTTTTT.

In its sample, this clonotype was seen many times. This chain joins TRBV14 and TRBJ2-2, with unresolved D. Per the germline V gene, CDR1 is SGHDN and CDR2 is FVKESK. Trimming removed 0 bases at V and 4 bases at J, with 3 bases between. The CDR3 is 13 amino acids. The DNA of the CDR3 is TGTGCCAGCAGCCAAGATCGCACCGGGGAGCTGTTTTTT. Amino acid sequence: CASSQDRTGELFF.

The sample holds many counts of this clonotype. V and J are TRBV19 and TRBJ1-2; D gene unclear. The CDR3 has 13 amino acids. The germline V gene has CDR1 LNHDA and CDR2 SQIVND (reference sequence). V lost 6 bases, J lost 1 base, and 9 bases lay in between. The CDR3 loop reads CASSPAVNYGYTF. In nucleotides, the CDR3 is TGTGCCAGTAGCCCCGCGGTTAACTATGGCTACACCTTC.

This clonotype was detected many times. The chain joins TRBV6-5 to TRBJ1-1; D perhaps matches TRBD1 (6 bases). This CDR3 has 14 amino acids. V lost 3 bases and J lost 4, with 12 bases in between. CDR1 MNHEY and CDR2 SVGAGI come from the germline V gene. The CDR3: CASSYRTAVTEAFF. The CDR3 bases are TGTGCCAGCAGTTATCGGACAGCGGTCACTGAAGCTTTCTTT.

Comments on this clonotype: A much more abundant neighbour one base away suggests this may be a read error. V usage is TRBV12-5 and J usage is TRBJ2-2; a possible D gene is TRBD2 (5 bases). Looked up from germline, CDR1 is LGHNT and CDR2 is FRNRAP. This CDR3 is built from 14 residues. The CDR3 sequence: CASGPDSNTGEQFF. In DNA form, the CDR3 reads TGTGCTAGTGGTCCGGACTCGAACACCGGGGAGCAGTTTTTT.

The table lists this clonotype with many counts. V and J are TRBV7-9 and TRBJ1-1; 7 bases align to TRBD1. The CDR3 loop spans 13 amino acids. Losses at the gene ends were 2 bases for V and 8 bases for J; bases not matched to a gene: 5. From germline, CDR1 is SEHNR and CDR2 FQNEAQ (reference sequence). CDR3 sequence: CASSLPQGFEAFF. Written as DNA, the CDR3 is TGTGCCAGCAGCTTACCACAGGGGTTCGAAGCTTTCTTT.

With regard to this clonotype: Being one base from a much bigger clone, this may be a read error. The rearrangement uses TRBV28 and TRBJ2-7; 10 nucleotides agree with TRBD2. Germline lookup yields CDR1 MDHEN and CDR2 SYDVKM. The CDR3 is made up of 16 amino acids. Trimming cost V 5 bases and J 12 bases; bases outside gene matches: 19. The CDR3 DNA follows: TGTGCCAGCAGTCCATATCTTACTAGCGGGGTCCCAACCGGGTACTTC. Protein sequence: CASSPYLTSGVPTGYF.

The table lists this clonotype with a few counts. The rearrangement uses TRBV5-6 and TRBJ2-7; 7 bases fit TRBD2. Germline loops: CDR1 SGHDT, CDR2 YYEEEE. The CDR3 has 15 residues. The V segment lost 2 bases and the J segment 5 bases; nucleotides outside the gene matches: 10. In nucleotides, the CDR3 is TGTGCCAGCAGCTTATCTACTAGCGTAATAGACGAGCAGTACTTC. Its translation is CASSLSTSVIDEQYF.

This clonotype was picked up a small number of times. V gene TRBV12-3 or TRBV12-4 combines with J gene TRBJ2-3, with TRBD2 matching 10 bases. With 4 bases clipped from V and 6 bases from J, the junction kept 10 bases outside the gene matches. CDR3 length: 16 amino acids. Here the CDR3 DNA reads TGTGCCAGCAGTTCCTCCGGCAGCGGGGGGGCTGATACGCAGTATTTT. It is translated as CASSSSGSGGADTQYF.

In the case of this clonotype: A junction end diverges from the germline sequence, so it may reflect a read error. The chain combines TRBV28 with TRBJ1-2; D is undetermined. Germline V lookup: CDR1 MDHEN, CDR2 SYDVKM. The CDR3 is made up of 13 amino acids. The DNA of the CDR3 is TGTGCCAGCAGTTTGAAAAGGTGGGAAGGCTGCACCTTC. It codes for CASSLKRWEGCTF.

This clonotype was recorded a few times. The chain carries TRBV11-3 and TRBJ2-1; D is unresolved. The V end was cut by 2 bases, the J end by 6 bases, with 17 bases between. The germline V gene has CDR1 SGHNT and CDR2 YENEEA. The CDR3 length is 16 residues. CDR3 in amino acids: CASSLSHDLGINEQFF. The CDR3 nucleotides read TGTGCCAGCAGCTTAAGTCACGATTTGGGGATCAATGAGCAGTTCTTC.

The V call is TRBV20-1, the J call TRBJ2-1; TRBD2 matches 12 bases. V was clipped by 3 bases and J by 5 bases; unmatched bases: 5. This CDR3 comprises 15 residues. Per the germline V gene, CDR1 is DFQATT and CDR2 is SNEGSKA (reference sequence). The CDR3 is CSASLLAGGDNEQFF. The DNA of the CDR3 is TGCAGTGCTAGTTTGCTAGCGGGAGGGGACAATGAGCAGTTCTTC.

The J gene is TRBJ2-3, the V gene TRBV15; D unclear. V lost 7 bases, J lost 2 bases, and 13 bases lay in between. The CDR3 is made up of 14 amino acids. Per germline, CDR1 LNHNV and CDR2 YYDKDF (reference sequence). CDR3 sequence: CATNQDTYTDTQYF. The DNA of the CDR3 is TGTGCCACCAACCAAGACACCTACACAGATACGCAGTATTTT.

This clonotype was counted at least ten times. V usage is TRBV7-9 and J usage is TRBJ2-2; maybe TRBD2 (5 bases). CDR1 and CDR2 from the germline V gene are SEHNR and FQNEAQ (reference sequence). CDR3 length: 15 amino acids. V was clipped by 7 bases and J by 3 bases, with 15 bases between them. The CDR3 reads CASTPPGTYTGELFF. The CDR3 nucleotides are TGTGCCAGCACCCCACCGGGAACCTACACCGGGGAGCTGTTTTTT.

This clonotype was recorded at least ten times. V and J are TRBV4-1 and TRBJ2-3, with D perhaps assigned TRBD1 or TRBD2 (5 bases each). The CDR3 is made up of 15 amino acids. Trimming took off 1 base at V and 4 bases at J, with 12 bases between the two ends. Germline V CDR1 and CDR2: MGHRA, YSYEKL. The CDR3 here is CASSQASQGADTQYF. The CDR3 bases are TGCGCCAGCAGCCAAGCTAGCCAGGGCGCAGATACGCAGTATTTT.

In the case of this clonotype: A much larger clone sits a single nucleotide away, making a read error possible. The chain is built from TRBV7-9 and TRBJ2-7; TRBD2 is a possible D gene (6 bases). The germline CDR1 and CDR2 sequences are SEHNR and FQNEAQ (reference sequence). The CDR3 is made up of 13 amino acids. CDR3 region: CASSPRRRDERYF. The CDR3 DNA reads as TGTGCCAGCAGCCCACGCCGGCGGGACGAGCGGTACTTC.

This clonotype appeared many times. The V and J genes are TRBV6-5 and TRBJ2-3; the match to TRBD2 covers 10 bases. V lost 5 bases and J lost 2; bases outside the gene matches: 7. Looked up from germline, CDR1 is MNHEY and CDR2 is SVGAGI. The CDR3 sequence is 16 residues long. CDR3 loop: CASSPSLAGATDTQYF. In nucleotides, the CDR3 is TGTGCCAGCAGTCCTAGTCTAGCGGGGGCCACAGATACGCAGTATTTT.

This clonotype has a handful of counts. The chain recombines TRBV2 with TRBJ2-1, with D maybe TRBD1 (5 bases). CDR1 and CDR2 from the germline V gene are SNHLY and FYNNEI. Trimming shortened V by 3 bases and J by 5 bases, and 20 bases separated the two germline ends. The CDR3 covers 17 residues. In DNA form, the CDR3 reads TGTGCCAGCAGTGATTCAACAGACCCCTTCAGGGACAATGAGCAGTTCTTC. Its translation: CASSDSTDPFRDNEQFF.

About this clonotype: Being one base from a much bigger clone, this may be a read error. This chain links TRBV6-5 with TRBJ2-3; D ambiguous. This CDR3 has 13 residues. From germline, CDR1 is MNHEY and CDR2 SVGAGI. The V and J ends lost 7 bases and 5 bases respectively, with 13 bases between them. The CDR3 nucleotides read TGTGCCAGCAATTCCGAGCTGAGAGATACGCAGTATTTT. The encoded protein is CASNSELRDTQYF.

The sample holds many counts of this clonotype. The chain combines TRBV6-2 or TRBV6-3 with TRBJ2-1, with no clear D. CDR1 MNHEY and CDR2 SVGEGT come from the germline V gene. V lost 4 bases and J lost 7, with 11 bases in between. The CDR3 sequence is 13 residues long. This CDR3 is CASSWTGRNEQFF. The CDR3, as DNA: TGTGCCAGCAGTTGGACCGGACGGAATGAGCAGTTCTTC.

The table lists this clonotype with many counts. The rearrangement joins TRBV4-3 to TRBJ1-2; D gene uncertain. The CDR3 consists of 14 residues. With 0 bases removed from V and 0 bases from J, the gap between germline ends came to 5 bases. Germline V gene data show CDR1 as LGHNA and CDR2 as YSLEER. The CDR3 region has the DNA TGCGCCAGCAGCCAAGACAGATCTAACTATGGCTACACCTTC. It specifies CASSQDRSNYGYTF.

With regard to this clonotype: Possible read error: a much larger clone is one base away. The chain recombines TRBV20-1 with TRBJ2-7; D gene unclear. The germline CDR1 and CDR2 sequences are DFQATT and SNEGSKA (reference sequence). This CDR3 has 16 residues. CDR3: CSARALPDQFVYEQCF. The CDR3 DNA follows: TGCAGTGCTAGAGCCCTGCCGGACCAATTTGTCTACGAGCAGTGCTTC.

The DNA of the CDR3 is TGTGCCAGCACTGCCGACAGCTTTTCCTACAATGAGCAGTTCTTC. Its translation is CASTADSFSYNEQFF. The chain has TRBV28 and TRBJ2-1; tentative D call: TRBD1 (5 bases). The CDR3 runs 15 residues. Trimming stripped 7 bases from V and 1 base from J, with 14 bases between. Germline V gene lookup returns CDR1 MDHEN and CDR2 SYDVKM.

This rearrangement joins TRBV10-3 to TRBJ2-3, with 13 bases aligning to TRBD2. Germline V lookup: CDR1 ENHRY, CDR2 SYGVKD. With 5 bases clipped from V and 4 bases from J, the junction kept 6 bases outside the gene matches. This CDR3 spans 16 amino acids. Here the CDR3 DNA reads TGTGCCATCAGTACTAGCGGGGGGGCCTCCCCAGATACGCAGTATTTT. Translation gives CAISTSGGASPDTQYF.